The clone carrying this T cell receptor (beta chain) has a handful of counts. Its specificity is not known. This sample stems from a study of naive and memory T cell subsets. Both TRBC1 and TRBC2 were covered by a beta constant-region primer of two equimolar oligonucleotides. Nested alpha and beta constant-region primers with the SP2 primer drove four PCR rounds on ligated cDNA. TCRdb used MiXCR to reprocess the UMI-ligation and nested PCR reads, holding one entry per CDR3 protein. The sample records about 120,000 distinct CDR3 sequences, 30% to 45% being singletons. CD8 T cells were positively selected from what remained after CD4 positive selection. Whole-study findings and limits: Activation and differentiation may alter RNA-based TCR counts. In CD4 and CD8 cells, diversity dropped from naive through EMRA. Over 85% of naive TCR sequences appeared only once, unlike memory subsets.

Germline V lookup: CDR1 LGHNT, CDR2 FRNRAP. Trimming left V 2 bases short and J 0 bases short, with 20 bases between. This CDR3 has 18 residues. Sequenced sample: central memory CD4+ T cells from blood. This rearrangement joins TRBV12-5 to TRBJ2-7; D perhaps matches TRBD2 (5 bases). This receptor was identified in a human donor in good health. CDR3 nucleotide sequence: TGTGCTAGTGGTTTGAGTCCCGAGTTTCCAACTAGCTCCTACGAGCAGTACTTC. This codes for CASGLSPEFPTSSYEQYF. The full variable domain, its missing parts supplied by reference TRBV12-5 and TRBJ2-7, is DARVTQTPRHKVTEMGQEVTMRCQPILGHNTVFWYRQTMMQGLELLAYFRNRAPLDDSGMPKDRFSAEMPDATLATLKIQPSEPRDSAVYFCASGLSPEFPTSSYEQYFGPGTRLTVT.